This T cell receptor (beta chain) was identified during a study of blood T cell repertoires in COVID-19. In Seattle, patients joined the study during active infection and were tracked longitudinally. This CDR3 spans 16 amino acids. The junction had 10 bases not matched to a gene; V was cut back by 1 base and J by 8 bases. Germline V gene sequence: CDR1 SGHVS, CDR2 FNYEAQ. Here immunoSEQ multiplex PCR was the method, and the copy in TCRdb shows in-frame clones only, minus some. The profile shows approximately 230,000 clones, about 91% of them singletons. Sequences were obtained from peripheral blood. The sequence was obtained from a woman in her twenties or thirties with COVID-19, enrolled during active disease. The V call is TRBV7-6, the J call TRBJ2-1; 8 nucleotides line up with TRBD2. The DNA of the CDR3 is TGTGCCAGCAGCTTAGAGGGCGGGAGGTCTCTCTATGAGCAGTTCTTC. Translating it yields CASSLEGGRSLYEQFF.